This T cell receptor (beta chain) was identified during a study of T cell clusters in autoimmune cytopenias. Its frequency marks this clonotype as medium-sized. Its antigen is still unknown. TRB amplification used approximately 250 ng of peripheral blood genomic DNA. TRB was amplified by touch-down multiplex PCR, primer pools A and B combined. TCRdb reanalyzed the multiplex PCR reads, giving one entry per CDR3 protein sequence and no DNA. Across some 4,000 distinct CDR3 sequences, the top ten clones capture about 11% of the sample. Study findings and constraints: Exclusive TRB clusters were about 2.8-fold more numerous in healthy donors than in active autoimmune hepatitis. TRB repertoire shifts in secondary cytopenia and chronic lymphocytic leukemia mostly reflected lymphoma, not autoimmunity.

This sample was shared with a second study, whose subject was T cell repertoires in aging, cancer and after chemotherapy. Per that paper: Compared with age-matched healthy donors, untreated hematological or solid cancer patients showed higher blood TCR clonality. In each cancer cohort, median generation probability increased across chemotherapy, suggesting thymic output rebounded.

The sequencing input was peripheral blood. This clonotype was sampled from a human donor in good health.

The CDR3 sequence is CASSDFGGSQETQYF. The chain links TRBV6-4 to TRBJ2-5; TCRdb's assignment of TRBD1 cannot be checked, as there is no DNA. The germline V gene encodes CDR1 MRHNA and CDR2 SNTAGT. The CDR3 sequence is 15 residues long.